What follows are 3 T cell receptor beta chains derived from one specimen sequenced in a study of T-cell reconstitution after alpha-beta-depleted transplantation in children. The TCRbeta library was prepared with unique molecular identifiers. TCRdb fed the PCR reads into MiXCR, producing one record per CDR3 protein. The sample consists of a few hundred thousand distinct CDR3 sequences, over 25% of them appearing once. Specimen: PBMCs, collected before TCRalphabeta/CD19-depleted stem cell transplant. These receptors originate from a boy in the first two years of life with Wiskott-Aldrich syndrome, due to receive a stem cell transplant.

The V call is TRBV6-2 or TRBV6-3, the J call TRBJ2-1; possible D gene TRBD1, 6 bases. Deletions cut 7 bases from V and 10 bases from J, with 26 bases between. The CDR3 totals 16 residues. Germline V lookup: CDR1 MNHEY, CDR2 SVGEGT. The CDR3 nucleotides are TGTGCCAGCACCAAACTAGGGGGAGTGAGGAAAGGGGAGCAGTTCTTC. This gives the protein CASTKLGGVRKGEQFF.

V and J are TRBV5-1 and TRBJ1-2; the D gene is possibly TRBD1 (6 bases). With 4 bases removed from V and 1 base from J, the gap between germline ends came to 14 bases. Germline V CDR1 and CDR2: SGHRS, YFSETQ. This CDR3 has 15 amino acids. CDR3 protein: CASSPWTEFNYGYTF. CDR3 sequence (DNA): TGCGCCAGCAGCCCCTGGACAGAGTTTAACTATGGCTACACCTTC.

The V call is TRBV9, the J call TRBJ2-1; TRBD2 matches 9 bases. The length of the CDR3 is 19 residues. Per germline, CDR1 SGDLS and CDR2 YYNGEE. J lost 6 bases, V lost 0 bases, and 16 bases had no gene match. CDR3 loop: CASSVVPLGSGSPSNEQFF. DNA of the CDR3: TGTGCCAGCAGCGTAGTACCCCTCGGTAGCGGGAGTCCTAGCAATGAGCAGTTCTTC. Variable domain in full (rest from reference TRBV9 and TRBJ2-1): DSGVTQTPKHLITATGQRVTLRCSPRSGDLSVYWYQQSLDQGLQFLIQYYNGEERAKGNILERFSAQQFPDLHSELNLSSLELGDSALYFCASSVVPLGSGSPSNEQFFGPGTRLTVL.